Listed here are 30 T cell receptor beta chains from one sample, sequenced in a study of cytomegalovirus exposure and HLA in healthy donors (dated 2017 in TCRdb). The method behind the library was the immunoSEQ multiplex PCR assay. The multiplex PCR relied on a mix of 60 forward primers for TCR Vbeta segments and 13 reverse primers for TCR Jbeta segments. TCRdb took this table from immuneACCESS and kept in-frame rearrangements with V and J called. Such tables lack part of the clones; where checked against another copy, unresolved V genes explain under half of the gap, and the rest is unexplained. This sample comprises more than 75,000 clones, around 80% of them detected only once. About 2.5% of the sample lies in the top ten. The sequenced sample was PBMCs. The receptor set was obtained from a man aged 25-40 years in good health and CMV-seronegative.

J is TRBJ2-7 and V is TRBV7-8; TRBD2 matches at 10 bases. The V segment lost 5 bases and the J segment 4 bases; nucleotides outside the gene matches: 11. The CDR3 is 16 amino acids. In germline, CDR1 is SGHVS, CDR2 FQNEAQ. CDR3 in amino acids: CASSAGASGRSYEQYF. In nucleotides, the CDR3 is TGTGCCAGCAGCGCCGGGGCTAGCGGGAGATCGTACGAGCAGTACTTC.

V usage is TRBV9 and J usage is TRBJ2-5, with 10 bases lining up with TRBD2. This CDR3 is 16 amino acids long. Per germline, CDR1 SGDLS and CDR2 YYNGEE. V gave up 3 bases and J gave up 5 bases; unmatched junction bases: 10. The CDR3: CASSATSGEFGETQYF. For the CDR3, the DNA is TGTGCCAGCAGCGCTACTAGCGGGGAGTTCGGGGAGACCCAGTACTTC.

The chain couples TRBV7-6 to TRBJ2-2, with TRBD2 matching 9 bases. The CDR3 extends over 16 amino acids. Germline V lookup: CDR1 SGHVS, CDR2 FNYEAQ. The V and J ends lost 4 bases and 4 bases, in that order; junction bases with no gene match: 7. The CDR3 here is CASSSGAGGFTGELFF. In nucleotides, the CDR3 is TGTGCCAGCAGCTCAGGGGCGGGAGGGTTCACCGGGGAGCTGTTTTTT.

This clone was observed a few times. The chain carries TRBV7-9 and TRBJ1-5, with D possibly matching TRBD1 (5 bases). This CDR3 spans 13 amino acids. The ends were cut back, 1 base at V and 7 bases at J, with 8 bases in the middle. Germline V lookup: CDR1 SEHNR, CDR2 FQNEAQ (reference sequence). CDR3 DNA: TGTGCCAGCAGCTTAGAGTGGGGCCAGCCCCAGCATTTT. This gives the protein CASSLEWGQPQHF.

The chain carries TRBV6-5 and TRBJ2-1; 7 positions agree with TRBD2. CDR1 is MNHEY and CDR2 is SVGAGI in the germline V gene. After removal of 4 bases from V and 9 bases from J, the junction contained 3 bases not matched to a gene. There are 12 residues in the CDR3. The CDR3 sequence: CASSSAGSEQFF. CDR3 DNA sequence: TGTGCCAGCAGTTCAGCGGGAAGTGAGCAGTTCTTC.

The chain carries TRBV9 and TRBJ2-1; TRBD2 aligns across 8 bases. This CDR3 has 16 amino acids. Per germline, CDR1 SGDLS and CDR2 YYNGEE. The J segment lost 0 bases and the V segment lost 4 bases, leaving 6 bases of the junction unmatched. As DNA, the CDR3 is TGTGCCAGCAGCAGGGAAAGCGGGAGCTCCTACAATGAGCAGTTCTTC. Its translation: CASSRESGSSYNEQFF.

The chain's CDR3 is CASSQWTSFQETQYF. CDR3 DNA sequence: TGTGCCAGCAGCCAATGGACTAGTTTTCAAGAGACCCAGTACTTC. This rearrangement joins TRBV7-9 to TRBJ2-5; 7 bases match TRBD2. V lost 5 bases to trimming and J lost 2 bases; unmatched junction nucleotides: 8. Looked up from germline, CDR1 is SEHNR and CDR2 is FQNEAQ (reference sequence). This CDR3 spans 15 amino acids.

In this sample, this clone turned up once. The CDR3 sequence is CGSGTDTQYF. The CDR3 DNA sequence: TGCGGGAGCGGCACAGATACGCAGTATTTT. The V gene is TRBV20-1, the J gene TRBJ2-3, with D maybe TRBD2 (5 bases). This CDR3 has 10 residues. CDR1 and CDR2 from the germline V gene are DFQATT and SNEGSKA (reference sequence).

The genes are TRBV7-9 and TRBJ1-1, with D unresolved. V lost 5 bases, J lost 6 bases, and 7 bases lay in between. The CDR3 spans 11 residues. Germline CDR1 reads SEHNR; CDR2 reads FQNEAQ (reference sequence). This CDR3 is CASSGDPEAFF. CDR3 bases: TGTGCCAGCAGCGGAGATCCTGAAGCTTTCTTT.

In its sample, this clone was seen a few times. CDR3 sequence: CASSQDLASGRHEQFF. Written as DNA, the CDR3 is TGTGCCAGCAGCCAAGATTTGGCTAGCGGGAGACATGAGCAGTTCTTC. The chain carries TRBV4-2 and TRBJ2-1; 10 bases are a match to TRBD2. Germline V gene sequence: CDR1 LGHNA, CDR2 YNFKEQ. The CDR3 spans 16 residues. V was clipped by 0 bases and J by 8 bases; unmatched bases: 7.

V usage is TRBV6-1 and J usage is TRBJ2-5, with D possibly TRBD2 on 5 matching bases. Trimming cost V 0 bases and J 5 bases, with 16 bases left between them. Germline CDR1 MNHNS, CDR2 SASEGT. The CDR3 consists of 16 residues. The CDR3 sequence is CASSEALYRPGETQYF. CDR3 nucleotides: TGTGCCAGCAGTGAAGCACTCTACCGCCCGGGGGAGACCCAGTACTTC.

The V call is TRBV27, the J call TRBJ2-2; 7 positions agree with TRBD1. The CDR3 sequence is 14 residues long. V trimming: 6 bases; J trimming: 5 bases; junction bases outside the gene matches: 6. Per germline, CDR1 MNHEY and CDR2 SMNVEV (reference sequence). CDR3 sequence: CASRQNRGTGELFF. The CDR3 DNA follows: TGTGCCAGCAGACAGAACAGGGGAACCGGGGAGCTGTTTTTT.

This chain connects TRBV5-1 to TRBJ1-2; 7 positions match TRBD1. This CDR3 contains 14 residues. J lost 2 bases, V lost 0 bases, and 1 base had no gene match. Germline V lookup: CDR1 SGHRS, CDR2 YFSETQ. The CDR3, as DNA: TGCGCCAGCAGCTTGGAGGGACAGAACTATGGCTACACCTTC. Encoded protein: CASSLEGQNYGYTF.

The V and J genes are TRBV5-1 and TRBJ2-6; 8 bases line up with TRBD2. V shed 4 bases, J shed 1 base, and the junction held 4 bases outside the gene matches. The CDR3 has 16 amino acids. The germline gives CDR1 SGHRS, CDR2 YFSETQ. In DNA, the CDR3 is TGCGCCAGCAGCCCCGGGGGGGGGTCTGGGGCCAACGTCCTGACTTTC. This codes for CASSPGGGSGANVLTF.

The rearrangement links TRBV5-4 to TRBJ2-3; 12 bases fit TRBD2. The CDR3 contains 16 residues. In germline, CDR1 is SGHNT, CDR2 YYREEE (reference sequence). The trim removed 4 bases at V and 2 bases at J, leaving 5 bases unmatched. The CDR3 DNA reads as TGTGCCAGCAGCCCACTAGCGGGGGGTTTCACAGATACGCAGTATTTT. Residues: CASSPLAGGFTDTQYF.

This clone occurred once. This chain links TRBV2 with TRBJ1-1, with D tentatively TRBD1 (5 bases). The CDR3 extends over 14 amino acids. Germline CDR1 and CDR2: SNHLY and FYNNEI. Trimming stripped 6 bases from V and 6 bases from J, with 17 bases between. The CDR3 DNA reads as TGTGCCAGCAGCCCTTTCGGGACTTCGTCTGAAGCTTTCTTT. Amino acids: CASSPFGTSSEAFF.

The J gene is TRBJ1-4, the V gene TRBV29-1; D perhaps matches TRBD1 (5 bases). V lost 5 bases and J 6 bases, leaving 13 bases between the germline ends. This CDR3 region has 13 residues. Germline CDR1 and CDR2: SQVTM and ANQGSEA. CDR3 DNA sequence: TGCAGCGTTCAGGAGGGGAGTTATGAAAAACTGTTTTTT. It specifies CSVQEGSYEKLFF.

The chain couples TRBV9 to TRBJ1-1, with 10 positions matching TRBD1. Germline V gene data show CDR1 as SGDLS and CDR2 as YYNGEE. V shed 5 bases, J shed 4 bases, and the junction held 11 bases outside the gene matches. The CDR3 runs 16 residues. The CDR3 region is CASSDEPGQGTTEAFF. Written as DNA, the CDR3 is TGTGCCAGCAGTGACGAGCCGGGACAGGGGACCACTGAAGCTTTCTTT.

The chain employs TRBV2 and TRBJ1-1; no reliable D call. This CDR3 contains 11 residues. The germline gives CDR1 SNHLY, CDR2 FYNNEI. The ends were cut back, 7 bases at V and 2 bases at J, with 5 bases in the middle. CDR3 sequence (DNA): TGTGCCAGCACCTATAACACTGAAGCTTTCTTT. This gives the protein CASTYNTEAFF.

This chain links TRBV2 with TRBJ2-1; TRBD2 matches at 10 bases. The CDR3 runs 14 residues. Trimming cost V 6 bases and J 6 bases; bases outside gene matches: 5. Germline-derived CDR1 and CDR2 are SNHLY and FYNNEI. As DNA, the CDR3 is TGTGCCAGCAGGGGACTAGCGATTATCAATGAGCAGTTCTTC. Translating it yields CASRGLAIINEQFF. The full variable domain, in which reference TRBV2 and TRBJ2-1 provide the parts outside the CDR3, is EPEVTQTPSHQVTQMGQEVILRCVPISNHLYFYWYRQILGQKVEFLVSFYNNEISEKSEIFDDQFSVERPDGSNFTLKIRSTKLEDSAMYFCASRGLAIINEQFFGPGTRLTVL.

J is TRBJ2-5 and V is TRBV28; no clear D. The J call may be mistaken, given a closer DNA end match to TRBJ2-7. This CDR3 is built from 11 residues. Germline CDR1 MDHEN, CDR2 SYDVKM. The CDR3 DNA follows: TGTGCCAGCAGTGATTACTACGAGCAGTACTTC. Residues: CASSDYYEQYF.

This clone was seen once. The V and J genes are TRBV27 and TRBJ1-2; 8 bases align to TRBD1. Germline lookup yields CDR1 MNHEY and CDR2 SMNVEV (reference sequence). The CDR3 spans 12 residues. With V trimmed by 4 bases and J by 8 bases, 3 bases remained unmatched. Here the CDR3 DNA reads TGTGCCAGCAGTTCCCCAGGGGGCGGCTACACCTTC. As protein: CASSSPGGGYTF.

This clone was picked up a small number of times. DNA for the CDR3: TGTGCCAGCAGCTTGGGACAGGGGGCACGAAAGAGCACTGAAGCTTTCTTT. It yields the protein CASSLGQGARKSTEAFF. This sequence joins TRBV5-4 and TRBJ1-1, with 10 nucleotides matching TRBD1. Per germline, CDR1 SGHNT and CDR2 YYREEE (reference sequence). The CDR3 is made up of 17 amino acids. V lost 0 bases to trimming and J lost 4 bases; unmatched junction nucleotides: 9.

This rearrangement joins TRBV18 to TRBJ2-7, with a possible D match to TRBD1 (5 bases). CDR3 length: 13 residues. CDR1 and CDR2 from the germline V gene are KGHSH and LQKENI. V lost 0 bases, J lost 6 bases, and 9 bases lay in between. In DNA form, the CDR3 reads TGTGCCAGCTCACCACCGATGGGGCGCGAGCAGTACTTC. Translating it yields CASSPPMGREQYF.

Concerning this clone: No conserved phenylalanine or tryptophan ends this CDR3, so it is likely a read error. The rearrangement links TRBV27 to TRBJ2-7, with 7 bases aligning to TRBD1. V lost 4 bases, J lost 7 bases, and 4 bases stayed unmatched. Germline-derived CDR1 and CDR2 are MNHEY and SMNVEV (reference sequence). The CDR3 contains 12 residues. Here the CDR3 reads CASSSTGVEQYL. The CDR3 DNA reads TGTGCCAGCAGTTCTACAGGGGTTGAGCAGTACCTC.

V is TRBV6-5 and J is TRBJ1-2; no definite D call. CDR3 length equals 13 residues. Trimming removed 6 bases at V and 2 bases at J, with 10 bases between. Germline assignment: CDR1 MNHEY and CDR2 SVGAGI. The CDR3 DNA reads TGTGCCAGCAGACCAGACTTAAACTATGGCTACACCTTC. Translated: CASRPDLNYGYTF.

V gene TRBV9 combines with J gene TRBJ1-5, with 7 positions matching TRBD1. J was trimmed by 2 bases and V by 0 bases; bases with no gene match: 8. Germline CDR1 is SGDLS and CDR2 is YYNGEE. The CDR3 is 17 residues long. CDR3 coding DNA: TGTGCCAGCAGCGTAGGGATTGGAGACAGGGGCAATCAGCCCCAGCATTTT. Its translation: CASSVGIGDRGNQPQHF. Full variable domain (missing parts from reference TRBV9 and TRBJ1-5): DSGVTQTPKHLITATGQRVTLRCSPRSGDLSVYWYQQSLDQGLQFLIQYYNGEERAKGNILERFSAQQFPDLHSELNLSSLELGDSALYFCASSVGIGDRGNQPQHFGDGTRLSIL.

This clone was found many times. The rearrangement links TRBV28 to TRBJ2-7; TRBD1 matches 7 bases. Looked up from germline, CDR1 is MDHEN and CDR2 is SYDVKM. Trimming took 6 bases from V and 3 from J; bases not matched to a gene: 14. The CDR3 extends over 16 amino acids. The CDR3 nucleotides read TGTGCCAGCAGCCCGATGTATTCCGGGACAGTCTACGAGCAGTACTTC. Protein: CASSPMYSGTVYEQYF.

This chain links TRBV18 with TRBJ2-1; 13 nucleotides line up with TRBD2. J lost 9 bases, V lost 6 bases, and 8 bases had no gene match. The CDR3 totals 15 residues. Germline V lookup: CDR1 KGHSH, CDR2 LQKENI. The CDR3 loop reads CASSPGLAGAGEQFF. The CDR3 DNA sequence: TGTGCCAGCTCCCCAGGACTAGCGGGGGCCGGTGAGCAGTTCTTC.

This sequence joins TRBV10-2 and TRBJ2-1, with D possibly being TRBD2 (6 bases). The germline CDR1 and CDR2 sequences are WSHSY and SAAADI. Trimming pared 6 bases from V and 2 bases from J, leaving 17 bases between. This CDR3 has 16 amino acids. CDR3 DNA: TGCGCCAGCAGAACAATTAGCGGTTTCACCTACAATGAGCAGTTCTTC. Translated, it gives CASRTISGFTYNEQFF.